Listed here are 18 T cell receptor beta chains from one sample, sequenced in a study of chemoradiotherapy in HPV16-positive cancers. The table came from immunoSEQ multiplex PCR; TCRdb's copy has only in-frame clones and leaves some out. The sample lists about 68,000 clones; about 90% were seen once. The source material was blood, sampled from a patient who underwent chemoradiotherapy. The receptors were sampled from a human donor with HPV-associated anogenital cancer.

This rearrangement joins TRBV11-2 to TRBJ2-6, with 9 bases fitting TRBD1. The germline gives CDR1 SGHAT, CDR2 FQNNGV. J gave up 1 base and V 5 bases, and 12 bases lay outside the gene matches. This CDR3 is built from 19 residues. In DNA form, the CDR3 reads TGTGCCAGCAGCGGCTGGACAGGGGCCATTCAATCTGGGGCCAACGTCCTGACTTTC. This sequence encodes CASSGWTGAIQSGANVLTF.

V is TRBV29-1 and J is TRBJ2-1, with D possibly TRBD2 on 6 matching bases. The CDR3 extends over 14 amino acids. Germline V gene lookup returns CDR1 SQVTM and CDR2 ANQGSEA. V gave up 5 bases and J gave up 0 bases, with 11 bases separating them. CDR3 nucleotide sequence: TGCAGCGTTCCGGGACTCAGCTCCTACAATGAGCAGTTCTTC. Encoded protein: CSVPGLSSYNEQFF.

This clone showed up just a few times. The chain combines TRBV28 with TRBJ1-2; 9 positions match TRBD1. The CDR3 spans 13 residues. The germline gives CDR1 MDHEN, CDR2 SYDVKM. Trimming cost V 7 bases and J 5 bases; bases outside gene matches: 5. CDR3: CASTGDRVYGYTF. In DNA form, the CDR3 reads TGTGCCAGCACCGGGGACAGGGTATATGGCTACACCTTC.

This clone was observed a handful of times. The CDR3 is CASTLLGGDTEAFF. For the CDR3, the DNA is TGTGCCAGTACTCTGTTGGGGGGAGACACTGAAGCTTTCTTT. The chain has TRBV19 and TRBJ1-1; possibly TRBD1 for D (5 bases). The ends were cut back, 7 bases at V and 3 bases at J, with 15 bases in the middle. Germline CDR1 is LNHDA and CDR2 is SQIVND (reference sequence). This CDR3 is built from 14 residues.

Remarks on this clone: This CDR3 is also generated by other DNA sequences in the sample. The chain uses TRBV11-2 and TRBJ2-7; D gene unclear. Germline V gene sequence: CDR1 SGHAT, CDR2 FQNNGV. Trimming took 2 bases from V and 3 from J, leaving 2 bases between them. The CDR3 length is 11 residues. Here the CDR3 reads CASSLLYEQYF. CDR3 sequence (DNA): TGTGCCAGCAGCTTACTCTACGAGCAGTACTTC. Variable domain in full (rest from reference TRBV11-2 and TRBJ2-7): EAGVAQSPRYKIIEKRQSVAFWCNPISGHATLYWYQQILGQGPKLLIQFQNNGVVDDSQLPKDRFSAERLKGVDSTLKIQPAKLEDSAVYLCASSLLYEQYFGPGTRLTVT.

The chain employs TRBV6-1 and TRBJ1-4; D is unclear. The germline V and J ends were trimmed by 7 bases and 1 base, with 10 bases remaining between them. Germline V gene lookup returns CDR1 MNHNS and CDR2 SASEGT. The CDR3 has 14 amino acids. As DNA, the CDR3 is TGTGCCAGCACCCCTATTGTAACTAATGAAAAACTGTTTTTT. This translates into CASTPIVTNEKLFF.

V is TRBV4-2 and J is TRBJ1-1, with no clear D. Trimming took off 1 base at V and 5 bases at J, with 8 bases between the two ends. This CDR3 has 13 amino acids. CDR1 and CDR2 (germline): LGHNA, YNFKEQ. In DNA form, the CDR3 reads TGTGCCAGCAGCCAAGCCCTTGGGACTGAAGCTTTCTTT. Translating it yields CASSQALGTEAFF.

This clone is a singleton in its sample. The gene calls are TRBV6-1 and TRBJ1-2, with no clear D. CDR3 length: 14 residues. Germline V gene sequence: CDR1 MNHNS, CDR2 SASEGT. V was pared by 7 bases and J by 4 bases, with 16 bases between. The CDR3, as DNA: TGTGCCAGCACGGAAGGACCCGCACTCTATGGCTACACCTTC. It codes for CASTEGPALYGYTF.

This CDR3 reads CASSEGLAGHNEQFF. The DNA for the CDR3 is TGTGCCAGCAGTGAAGGTCTAGCGGGCCACAATGAGCAGTTCTTC. The V call is TRBV6-1, the J call TRBJ2-1; 8 bases are shared with TRBD2. With V trimmed by 1 base and J by 5 bases, 4 bases remained unmatched. The CDR3 loop spans 15 amino acids. Germline CDR1 reads MNHNS; CDR2 reads SASEGT.

For the CDR3, the DNA is TGTGCCAGCAGTGAAGTCCCGGAATTAGGCACTGAAGCTTTCTTT. It specifies CASSEVPELGTEAFF. The chain employs TRBV6-1 and TRBJ1-1; D not certain. Trimming cost V 1 base and J 4 bases, with 13 bases left between them. The CDR3 sequence is 15 residues long. Per the germline V gene, CDR1 is MNHNS and CDR2 is SASEGT.

This clone was picked up a small number of times. The chain couples TRBV10-3 to TRBJ2-2, with D maybe TRBD2 (5 bases). The CDR3 contains 14 residues. Trimming pared 10 bases from V and 0 bases from J, leaving 12 bases between. Germline-derived CDR1 and CDR2 are ENHRY and SYGVKD. CDR3 DNA sequence: TGTGCCACCGCGGGTGGTGCGAACACCGGGGAGCTGTTTTTT. This translates into CATAGGANTGELFF.

The V call is TRBV5-1, the J call TRBJ2-3; TRBD2 agrees at 7 bases. J was trimmed by 4 bases and V by 5 bases; bases with no gene match: 4. The CDR3 loop spans 13 amino acids. Per germline, CDR1 SGHRS and CDR2 YFSETQ. This chain's CDR3 is CASRAGNADTQYF. CDR3 nucleotide sequence: TGCGCCAGCAGAGCGGGGAACGCAGATACGCAGTATTTT.

In this sample, this clone turned up once. The CDR3 is CASSWTGPSYEQYF. The CDR3 DNA reads TGTGCCAGCAGCTGGACAGGGCCTTCCTACGAGCAGTACTTC. This rearrangement joins TRBV5-4 to TRBJ2-7, with TRBD1 matching over 8 bases. J gave up 1 base and V 3 bases, and 3 bases lay outside the gene matches. CDR3 length equals 14 residues. Germline values: CDR1 SGHNT, CDR2 YYREEE (reference sequence).

The rearrangement joins TRBV19 to TRBJ1-1, with D maybe TRBD1 (5 bases). CDR1 and CDR2 (germline): LNHDA, SQIVND (reference sequence). V shed 3 bases and J shed 1 base, with 24 bases lying between them. The CDR3 loop spans 19 amino acids. In nucleotides, the CDR3 is TGTGCCAGTAGTATTTGGGTGTTCGGGCAGGGAGCAAAGAACACTGAAGCTTTCTTT. Encoded protein: CASSIWVFGQGAKNTEAFF.

The gene calls are TRBV16 and TRBJ2-7; 8 positions agree with TRBD2. Germline V CDR1 and CDR2: KGHSY, FQNENV. This CDR3 is 14 amino acids long. V lost 4 bases to trimming and J lost 0 bases; unmatched junction nucleotides: 2. CDR3 bases: TGTGCCAGCAGCCGGAGCGGGAGCTCCTACGAGCAGTACTTC. Amino acid sequence: CASSRSGSSYEQYF.

This chain uses TRBV9 with TRBJ2-3; no firm D call. Germline CDR1 and CDR2: SGDLS and YYNGEE. The CDR3 covers 15 residues. The germline V and J ends were trimmed by 0 bases and 1 base, with 9 bases remaining between them. The CDR3 here is CASSVGGFGTDTQYF. As DNA, the CDR3 is TGTGCCAGCAGCGTAGGGGGTTTCGGCACAGATACGCAGTATTTT.

The rearrangement uses TRBV5-1 and TRBJ2-5; 10 nucleotides agree with TRBD2. This CDR3 is built from 16 residues. The germline gives CDR1 SGHRS, CDR2 YFSETQ. V lost 1 base to trimming and J lost 5 bases; unmatched junction nucleotides: 8. The CDR3 region has the DNA TGCGCCAGCAGCTTGCGGTCTAGCGGGAGCGGGGAGACCCAGTACTTC. It specifies CASSLRSSGSGETQYF.

The chain links TRBV7-6 to TRBJ2-7, with TRBD1 matching 8 bases. The CDR3 totals 15 residues. CDR1 is SGHVS and CDR2 is FNYEAQ in the germline V gene. J lost 4 bases, V lost 6 bases, and 11 bases had no gene match. Written as DNA, the CDR3 is TGTGCCAGCAGTCCAGATGGGACAGGCTATTACGAGCAGTACTTC. Amino acids: CASSPDGTGYYEQYF.